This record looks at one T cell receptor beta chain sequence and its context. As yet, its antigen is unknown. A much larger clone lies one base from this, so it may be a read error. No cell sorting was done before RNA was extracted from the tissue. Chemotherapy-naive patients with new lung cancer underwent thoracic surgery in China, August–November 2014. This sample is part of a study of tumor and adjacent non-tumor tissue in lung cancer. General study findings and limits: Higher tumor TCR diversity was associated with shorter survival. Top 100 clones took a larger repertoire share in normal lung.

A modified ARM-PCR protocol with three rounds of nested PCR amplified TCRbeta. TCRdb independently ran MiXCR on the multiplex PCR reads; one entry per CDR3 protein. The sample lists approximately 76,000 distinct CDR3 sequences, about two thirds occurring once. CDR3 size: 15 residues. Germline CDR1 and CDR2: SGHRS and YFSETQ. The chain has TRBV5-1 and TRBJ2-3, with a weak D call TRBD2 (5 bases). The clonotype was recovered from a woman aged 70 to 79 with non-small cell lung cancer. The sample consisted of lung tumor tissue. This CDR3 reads CVSSQIATRTDTQYF. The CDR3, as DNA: TGCGTCAGCAGCCAAATAGCGACCCGCACAGATACGCAGTATTTT.